The next 32 T cell receptor beta chains were all read from a single sample in a study of response to subunit inactivated influenza vaccine. TCRdb analysed the RT-PCR reads with MiXCR anew, one entry per CDR3 protein. In the table there are about 180,000 distinct CDR3 sequences, around 8.8% of which are singletons. The sequencing here drew on non-naive T cells sorted from PBMCs, taken on the day of vaccination. The receptor set was obtained from a man in his fifties or sixties who received an inactivated influenza vaccine.

This clonotype was counted many times. J is TRBJ2-3 and V is TRBV15; maybe TRBD2 (6 bases). CDR3 length: 12 residues. Germline V gives CDR1 LNHNV, CDR2 YYDKDF (reference sequence). V was trimmed by 2 bases and J by 6 bases, leaving 6 bases between them. The DNA for the CDR3 is TGTGCCACCAGCAGACGGGGGGATACGCAGTATTTT. Translating gives CATSRRGDTQYF. Using reference TRBV15 and TRBJ2-3 for the parts outside the CDR3, the full variable domain is DAMVIQNPRYQVTQFGKPVTLSCSQTLNHNVMYWYQQKSSQAPKLLFHYYDKDFNNEADTPDNFQSRRPNTSFCFLDIRSPGLGDTAMYLCATSRRGDTQYFGPGTRLTVL.

The chain combines TRBV28 with TRBJ2-7; 13 nucleotides match TRBD2. This CDR3 is built from 15 residues. Trimming at V came to 6 bases and at J to 3 bases, leaving 5 bases not matched to a gene. The V gene's germline CDR1 is MDHEN and CDR2 SYDVKM. The CDR3 bases are TGTGCCAGCAGGCGGACTAGCGGGAGCTACTACGAGCAGTACTTC. Translating gives CASRRTSGSYYEQYF. The full variable domain, in which reference TRBV28 and TRBJ2-7 provide the parts outside the CDR3, is DVKVTQSSRYLVKRTGEKVFLECVQDMDHENMFWYRQDPGLGLRLIYFSYDVKMKEKGDIPEGYSVSREKKERFSLILESASTNQTSMYLCASRRTSGSYYEQYFGPGTRLTVT.

This clonotype came up a few times. CDR3 protein: CASRDRDSGYTF. CDR3 nucleotides: TGTGCCAGCAGGGACAGGGATAGTGGCTACACCTTC. This chain links TRBV6-1 with TRBJ1-2, with TRBD1 matching over 8 bases. From germline, CDR1 is MNHNS and CDR2 SASEGT. This CDR3 is 12 amino acids long. V was clipped by 6 bases and J by 7 bases; unmatched bases: 4.

This clonotype was detected a few times. The gene calls are TRBV7-3 and TRBJ2-5; no clear D gene. The CDR3 sequence is 13 residues long. In germline, CDR1 is SGHTA, CDR2 FQGTGA. Trimming removed 1 base from V and 2 bases from J, with 5 bases in between. CDR3 amino acids: CASSLIPQETQYF. The DNA for the CDR3 is TGTGCCAGCAGCTTAATCCCTCAAGAGACCCAGTACTTC.

J is TRBJ2-7 and V is TRBV10-1; D not certain. Germline CDR1 WNHNN, CDR2 SYGVQD (reference sequence). The CDR3 is 15 amino acids. Trimming removed 0 bases at V and 1 base at J, with 10 bases between. CDR3 sequence (DNA): TGCGCCAGCAGTGAGTCCCTCAGTCAGTCCTACGAGCAGTACTTC. Translated: CASSESLSQSYEQYF.

This clonotype has ten or more counts. The rearrangement links TRBV11-2 to TRBJ2-7; D might be TRBD1 (6 bases). The CDR3 has 15 residues. CDR1 is SGHAT, CDR2 FQNNGV, per germline. Trimming took off 1 base at V and 2 bases at J, with 12 bases between the two ends. The chain's CDR3 is CASSLVGRGTYEQYF. CDR3 nucleotides: TGTGCCAGCAGCTTAGTTGGCAGGGGAACCTACGAGCAGTACTTC.

Many counts were recorded for this clonotype. The rearrangement uses TRBV20-1 and TRBJ2-5, with TRBD1 matching over 7 bases. The CDR3 is 14 amino acids. Per the germline V gene, CDR1 is DFQATT and CDR2 is SNEGSKA (reference sequence). The CDR3 loop reads CSTARGQLMETQYF. The CDR3 DNA reads TGCAGCACCGCCCGGGGACAGCTAATGGAGACCCAGTACTTC.

The V gene is TRBV20-1, the J gene TRBJ2-3; 10 positions match TRBD2. The CDR3 covers 17 residues. Germline V CDR1 and CDR2: DFQATT, SNEGSKA (reference sequence). J lost 4 bases, V lost 2 bases, and 12 bases had no gene match. The DNA for the CDR3 is TGCAGTGCTAGATTGTCCTGGCTAGCGGGGGTTTCAGATACGCAGTATTTT. It specifies CSARLSWLAGVSDTQYF.

This clonotype was counted many times. V and J are TRBV4-3 and TRBJ2-6; weak D call: TRBD1 (5 bases). The CDR3 consists of 18 residues. CDR1 LGHNA and CDR2 YSLEER come from the germline V gene. Deletions cut 0 bases from V and 0 bases from J, with 12 bases between. CDR3 coding DNA: TGCGCCAGCAGCCAAGATTTAAAGGGGTCCTCTGGGGCCAACGTCCTGACTTTC. Its protein product is CASSQDLKGSSGANVLTF.

The chain carries TRBV6-2 or TRBV6-3 and TRBJ2-3; 8 bases fit TRBD2. With 4 bases clipped from V and 8 bases from J, the junction kept 11 bases outside the gene matches. This CDR3 is built from 15 residues. Germline V gives CDR1 MNHEY, CDR2 SVGEGT. CDR3 residues: CASSSSGTRMGTQYF. The CDR3 coding sequence is TGTGCCAGCAGTTCCTCCGGGACTAGGATGGGTACGCAGTATTTT.

This clonotype was seen many times. The chain couples TRBV7-2 to TRBJ2-3; maybe TRBD2 (5 bases). Between the trimmed V and J ends, which lost 0 bases and 2 bases, there was a span of 12 bases. Germline V lookup: CDR1 SGHTA, CDR2 FQGNSA. The CDR3 runs to 16 residues. In nucleotides, the CDR3 is TGTGCCAGCAGCTTAGCTGGTGCGGGTTTCACAGATACGCAGTATTTT. Translation gives CASSLAGAGFTDTQYF.

This rearrangement joins TRBV27 to TRBJ2-5; perhaps D is TRBD1 or TRBD2 (5 bases each). Germline V gene data show CDR1 as MNHEY and CDR2 as SMNVEV (reference sequence). V was shortened by 4 bases and J by 2 bases, with 8 bases between the two germline ends. This CDR3 region has 13 residues. CDR3 DNA sequence: TGTGCCAGCAGTTGGGGGAGTCAAGAGACCCAGTACTTC. It codes for CASSWGSQETQYF.

The V call is TRBV20-1, the J call TRBJ1-2, with unresolved D. Germline assignment: CDR1 DFQATT and CDR2 SNEGSKA (reference sequence). This CDR3 is built from 13 residues. Trimming took 5 bases from V and 8 from J, leaving 18 bases between them. In nucleotides, the CDR3 is TGCAGTGCTTCCCAGCGGACCCAGGACGGCTACACCTTC. Translation gives CSASQRTQDGYTF.

This clonotype was detected only a few times. The V and J genes are TRBV5-6 and TRBJ1-2; no clear D gene. V lost 0 bases to trimming and J lost 6 bases, with 6 bases between them. Germline V gives CDR1 SGHDT, CDR2 YYEEEE. CDR3 length: 12 amino acids. The CDR3 loop is CASSLEAHGYTF. CDR3 nucleotide sequence: TGTGCCAGCAGCTTGGAGGCTCATGGCTACACCTTC.

This clonotype was recorded at least ten times. V usage is TRBV7-2 and J usage is TRBJ2-5; 9 bases are a match to TRBD2. Germline V gene sequence: CDR1 SGHTA, CDR2 FQGNSA. CDR3 size: 14 residues. Trimming took 5 bases from V and 4 from J; bases not matched to a gene: 5. The CDR3 DNA follows: TGTGCCAGCAGCCAAAATAGCGGGGGAGAGACCCAGTACTTC. This codes for CASSQNSGGETQYF.

The gene calls are TRBV5-1 and TRBJ2-6, with D perhaps given as TRBD1 or TRBD2 (5 bases each). The CDR3 loop spans 21 amino acids. Germline loops: CDR1 SGHRS, CDR2 YFSETQ. V lost 6 bases and J 0 bases, leaving 28 bases between the germline ends. The CDR3 bases are TGCGCCAGCACCAAGACCGCTCCCGGGGCGGCACTTAGCTCTGGGGCCAACGTCCTGACTTTC. Its protein product is CASTKTAPGAALSSGANVLTF.

This clonotype was detected a few times. This rearrangement joins TRBV15 to TRBJ2-1, with 7 bases lining up with TRBD1. Germline lookup yields CDR1 LNHNV and CDR2 YYDKDF (reference sequence). The CDR3 spans 15 residues. After removal of 4 bases from V and 4 bases from J, the junction contained 7 bases not matched to a gene. Here the CDR3 reads CATSTSRDSYNEQFF. The DNA for the CDR3 is TGTGCCACCAGCACGTCCCGGGACAGTTACAATGAGCAGTTCTTC.

The rearrangement uses TRBV20-1 and TRBJ1-5, with D perhaps matching TRBD1 (5 bases). This CDR3 has 12 residues. V was cut by 3 bases and J by 5 bases, with 8 bases left in between. The germline CDR1 and CDR2 sequences are DFQATT and SNEGSKA (reference sequence). CDR3 protein: CSASSGDQPQHF. Written as DNA, the CDR3 is TGCAGTGCTAGTTCGGGGGATCAGCCCCAGCATTTT.

This clonotype was detected many times. This chain joins TRBV4-1 and TRBJ1-2; unclear D gene. The CDR3 loop spans 17 amino acids. Germline V gives CDR1 MGHRA, CDR2 YSYEKL. Trimming took 3 bases from V and 6 from J, leaving 23 bases between them. DNA of the CDR3: TGCGCCAGCAGCCAGCTAGCTTTGAGGGAGAAGGTCGATGGCTACACCTTC. It specifies CASSQLALREKVDGYTF.

The V gene is TRBV7-3, the J gene TRBJ2-3; 10 bases agree with TRBD2. Looked up from germline, CDR1 is SGHTA and CDR2 is FQGTGA. This CDR3 comprises 19 residues. Trimming removed 2 bases from V and 0 bases from J; junction bases left unmatched: 11. CDR3 nucleotides: TGTGCCAGCAGCTTAGGCGGGTCTCTAGCGGGAGTGAGCACAGATACGCAGTATTTT. This translates into CASSLGGSLAGVSTDTQYF.

There are many counts of this clonotype. CDR3 nucleotides: TGCAGCGTTCAGGACAGGGGCGCCGAGCAGTACTTC. Its translation: CSVQDRGAEQYF. The rearrangement joins TRBV29-1 to TRBJ2-7; 9 bases agree with TRBD1. The CDR3 has 12 residues. CDR1 is SQVTM, CDR2 ANQGSEA, per germline. V gave up 5 bases and J gave up 6 bases; unmatched junction bases: 5.

This clonotype was seen a handful of times. The V call is TRBV7-2, the J call TRBJ1-1, with unresolved D. V dropped 0 bases and J dropped 10 bases, with 15 bases sitting between them. Germline values: CDR1 SGHTA, CDR2 FQGNSA. This CDR3 is built from 14 residues. The CDR3, as DNA: TGTGCCAGCAGCTTAGCATGGGGAACGTCTGTAGCTTTCTTT. As protein: CASSLAWGTSVAFF.

Only a few counts were recorded for this clonotype. The rearrangement uses TRBV20-1 and TRBJ2-7, with 11 nucleotides matching TRBD2. The CDR3 length is 14 residues. Per germline, CDR1 DFQATT and CDR2 SNEGSKA (reference sequence). The V segment lost 3 bases and the J segment 1 base; nucleotides outside the gene matches: 2. The CDR3 is CSARGTSGSYEQYF. CDR3 bases: TGCAGTGCTAGGGGGACTAGCGGATCCTACGAGCAGTACTTC.

This clonotype was detected many times. This sequence joins TRBV10-3 and TRBJ1-6, with D perhaps matching TRBD1 (6 bases). The CDR3 contains 14 residues. Germline CDR1 ENHRY, CDR2 SYGVKD. Trimming shortened V by 2 bases and J by 7 bases, and 9 bases separated the two germline ends. The DNA for the CDR3 is TGTGCCATCAGTGAGGGACAGTCAAATTCACCCCTCCACTTT. Its protein is CAISEGQSNSPLHF.

The rearrangement uses TRBV6-2 or TRBV6-3 and TRBJ2-3; TRBD1 agrees at 9 bases. The germline CDR1 and CDR2 sequences are MNHEY and SVGEGT. The junction had 18 bases not matched to a gene; V was cut back by 5 bases and J by 0 bases. The CDR3 totals 20 residues. The CDR3 region has the DNA TGTGCCAGCAGTACGCGAACGACAGGGGGGGTGGGAGTGAGCACAGATACGCAGTATTTT. This translates into CASSTRTTGGVGVSTDTQYF.

This chain links TRBV28 with TRBJ1-2, with a tentative D call TRBD1 (6 bases). The CDR3 length is 15 residues. The germline gives CDR1 MDHEN, CDR2 SYDVKM. V was cut by 5 bases and J by 7 bases, with 20 bases left in between. The CDR3 here is CASSKTGTRGAGYTF. The CDR3 DNA reads as TGTGCCAGCAGTAAGACCGGGACAAGGGGGGCTGGCTACACCTTC.

The genes are TRBV13 and TRBJ1-4; TRBD1 might be the D (5 bases). This CDR3 has 15 residues. Per the germline V gene, CDR1 is PRHDT and CDR2 is FYEKMQ (reference sequence). Trimming took off 0 bases at V and 7 bases at J, with 12 bases between the two ends. CDR3 residues: CASSLGLSDTEKLFF. CDR3 DNA: TGTGCCAGCAGCTTAGGCCTATCGGACACTGAAAAACTGTTTTTT. Full variable domain (rest looked up from reference TRBV13 and TRBJ1-4): AAGVIQSPRHLIKEKRETATLKCYPIPRHDTVYWYQQGPGQDPQFLISFYEKMQSDKGSIPDRFSAQQFSDYHSELNMSSLELGDSALYFCASSLGLSDTEKLFFGSGTQLSVL.

This clonotype was seen ten or more times. This chain uses TRBV5-1 with TRBJ1-1; D possibly corresponds to TRBD1 (5 bases). The length of the CDR3 is 15 residues. V lost 4 bases and J lost 1, with 14 bases in between. The germline V gene encodes CDR1 SGHRS and CDR2 YFSETQ. CDR3 coding DNA: TGCGCCAGCAGCCGTGCCGGGACGGGGAACACTGAAGCTTTCTTT. It specifies CASSRAGTGNTEAFF.

In its sample, this clonotype was seen many times. This sequence joins TRBV6-1 and TRBJ2-2, with TRBD2 as a possible D gene (5 bases). V lost 2 bases and J lost 0, with 13 bases in between. The CDR3 contains 17 residues. Germline V gene lookup returns CDR1 MNHNS and CDR2 SASEGT. CDR3 amino acids: CASSEFLNGANTGELFF. In nucleotides, the CDR3 is TGTGCCAGCAGTGAATTTCTTAACGGGGCGAACACCGGGGAGCTGTTTTTT.

This clonotype turned up a few times. The chain combines TRBV5-5 with TRBJ1-5; the D is unclear. The length of the CDR3 is 13 residues. CDR1 is SGHKS and CDR2 is YYEKEE in the germline V gene (reference sequence). The V end was cut by 4 bases, the J end by 3 bases, with 8 bases between. Here the CDR3 reads CASSPSPNQPQHF. The CDR3 bases are TGTGCCAGCAGCCCCTCCCCCAATCAGCCCCAGCATTTT.

V usage is TRBV3-1 and J usage is TRBJ2-7; 8 bases match TRBD2. V gave up 4 bases and J gave up 7 bases; unmatched junction bases: 3. CDR3 length: 12 amino acids. From germline, CDR1 is LGHDT and CDR2 YNNKEL (reference sequence). CDR3 sequence: CASSRAGGEQYF. The CDR3 DNA reads TGTGCCAGCAGCCGGGCGGGAGGAGAGCAGTACTTC.

This clonotype was picked up a small number of times. The V and J genes are TRBV25-1 and TRBJ1-2, with 7 positions matching TRBD1. There are 15 residues in the CDR3. V was clipped by 1 base and J by 1 base; unmatched bases: 3. Germline CDR1 and CDR2: MGHDK and SYGVNS. CDR3 protein: CASSESTGNNYGYTF. The CDR3 DNA is TGTGCCAGCAGTGAATCGACAGGGAATAACTATGGCTACACCTTC.